The present T cell receptor beta chain was sequenced within a study of T cell repertoires in cytomegalovirus infection. Study as a whole: Recently identified HLA-C-restricted CMV epitopes were used, and well-studied HLA-B-restricted CMV epitopes were used as well.

V was pared by 6 bases and J by 2 bases, with 13 bases between. Germline-derived CDR1 and CDR2 are MNHNY and SVGAGI (reference sequence). The CDR3 loop spans 15 amino acids. About this clonotype: Its target is unknown.

Each CDR3 protein is one row after TCRdb ran MiXCR on the reads. The sample contains 100,000 or so distinct CDR3 sequences, around 28% of which appear only once. Study results and limitations: The response measured ex vivo was dominated by TCR beta clonotypes (HLA-C-restricted and CMV-specific).

This material consisted of CD8+ T cells from cultured PBMCs, taken from culture after CMV antigen stimulation. The clonotype originates from a human donor in good health (CMV status not recorded). Some clones in this sample may be carry-over from other donors' samples. This sequence joins TRBV6-6 and TRBJ2-2; D may be TRBD2 (5 bases). The CDR3 here is CASSQGGFNTGELFF. The CDR3, as DNA: TGTGCCAGCAGCCAAGGAGGTTTCAACACCGGGGAGCTGTTTTTT.